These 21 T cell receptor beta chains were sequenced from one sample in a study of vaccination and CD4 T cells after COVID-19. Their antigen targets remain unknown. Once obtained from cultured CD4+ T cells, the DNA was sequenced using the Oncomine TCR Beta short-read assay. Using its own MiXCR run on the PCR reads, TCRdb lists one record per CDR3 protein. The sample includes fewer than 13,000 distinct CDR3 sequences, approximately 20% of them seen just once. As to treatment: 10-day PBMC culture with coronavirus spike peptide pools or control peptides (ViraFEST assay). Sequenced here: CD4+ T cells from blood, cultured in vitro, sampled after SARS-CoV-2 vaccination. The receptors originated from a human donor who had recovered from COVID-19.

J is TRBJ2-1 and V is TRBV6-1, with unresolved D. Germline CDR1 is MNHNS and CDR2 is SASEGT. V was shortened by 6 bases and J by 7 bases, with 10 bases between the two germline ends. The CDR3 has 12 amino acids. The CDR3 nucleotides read TGTGCCAGCAGCCCAGGTTTGAATGAGCAGTTCTTC. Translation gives CASSPGLNEQFF.

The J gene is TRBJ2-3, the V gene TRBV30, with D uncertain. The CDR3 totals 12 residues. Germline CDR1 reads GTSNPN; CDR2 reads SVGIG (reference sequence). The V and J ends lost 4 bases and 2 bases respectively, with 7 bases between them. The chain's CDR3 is CAWTHSTDTQYF. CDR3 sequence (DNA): TGTGCCTGGACCCACTCCACAGATACGCAGTATTTT.

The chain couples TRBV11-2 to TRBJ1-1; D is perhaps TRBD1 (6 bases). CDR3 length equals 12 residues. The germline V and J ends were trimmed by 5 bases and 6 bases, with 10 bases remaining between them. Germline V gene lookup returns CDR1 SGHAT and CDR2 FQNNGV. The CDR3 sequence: CASSGQGSEAFF. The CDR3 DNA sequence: TGTGCCAGCAGCGGGCAGGGGTCTGAAGCTTTCTTT.

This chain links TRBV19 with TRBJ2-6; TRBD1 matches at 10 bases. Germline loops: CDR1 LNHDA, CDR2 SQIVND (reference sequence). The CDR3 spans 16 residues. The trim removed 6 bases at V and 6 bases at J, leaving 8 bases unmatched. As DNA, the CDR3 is TGTGCCAGTAGGGACAGGGGGGTTTCTCTGGCCAACGTCCTGACTTTC. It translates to CASRDRGVSLANVLTF.

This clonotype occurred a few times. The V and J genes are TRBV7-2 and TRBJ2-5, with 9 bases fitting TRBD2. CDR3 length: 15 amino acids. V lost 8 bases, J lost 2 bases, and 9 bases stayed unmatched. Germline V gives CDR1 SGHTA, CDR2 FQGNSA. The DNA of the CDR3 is TGTGCCAGCCTTCGTAGCGGGAGTGAACAAGAGACCCAGTACTTC. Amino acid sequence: CASLRSGSEQETQYF.

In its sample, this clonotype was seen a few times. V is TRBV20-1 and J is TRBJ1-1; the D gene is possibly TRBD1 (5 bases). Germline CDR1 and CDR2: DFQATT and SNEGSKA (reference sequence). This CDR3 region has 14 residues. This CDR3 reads CSHPGRGMNTEAFF. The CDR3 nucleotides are TGCAGCCACCCAGGGCGGGGAATGAACACTGAAGCTTTCTTT.

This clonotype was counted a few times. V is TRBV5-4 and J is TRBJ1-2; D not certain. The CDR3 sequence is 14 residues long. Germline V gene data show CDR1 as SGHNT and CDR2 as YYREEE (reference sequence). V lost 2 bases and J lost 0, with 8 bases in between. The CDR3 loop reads CASSFGGANYGYTF. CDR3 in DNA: TGTGCCAGCAGCTTCGGCGGAGCTAACTATGGCTACACCTTC.

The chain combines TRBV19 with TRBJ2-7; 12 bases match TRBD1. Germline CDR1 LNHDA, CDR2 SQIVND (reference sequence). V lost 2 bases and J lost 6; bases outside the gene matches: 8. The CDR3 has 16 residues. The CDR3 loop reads CASSIRLGQGAREQYF. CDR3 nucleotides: TGTGCCAGTAGTATACGCCTGGGACAGGGGGCGCGCGAGCAGTACTTC.

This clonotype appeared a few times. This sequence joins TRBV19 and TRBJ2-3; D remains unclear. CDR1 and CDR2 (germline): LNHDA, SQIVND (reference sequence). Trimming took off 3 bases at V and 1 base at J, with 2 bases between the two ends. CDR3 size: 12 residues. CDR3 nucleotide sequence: TGTGCCAGTAGTATGGGCACAGATACGCAGTATTTT. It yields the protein CASSMGTDTQYF. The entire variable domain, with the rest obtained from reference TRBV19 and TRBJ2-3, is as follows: DGGITQSPKYLFRKEGQNVTLSCEQNLNHDAMYWYRQDPGQGLRLIYYSQIVNDFQKGDIAEGYSVSREKKESFPLTVTSAQKNPTAFYLCASSMGTDTQYFGPGTRLTVL.

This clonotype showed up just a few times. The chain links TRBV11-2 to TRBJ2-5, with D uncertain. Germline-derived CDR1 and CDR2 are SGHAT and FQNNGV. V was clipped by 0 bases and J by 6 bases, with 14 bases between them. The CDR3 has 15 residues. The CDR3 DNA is TGTGCCAGCAGCTTAGATCGGGCCTCCGTACAGACCCAGTACTTC. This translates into CASSLDRASVQTQYF.

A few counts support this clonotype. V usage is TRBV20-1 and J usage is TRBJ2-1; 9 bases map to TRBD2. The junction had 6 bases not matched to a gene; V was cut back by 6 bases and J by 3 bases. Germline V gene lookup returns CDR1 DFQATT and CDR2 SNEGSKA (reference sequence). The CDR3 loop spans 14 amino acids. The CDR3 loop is CSARAGGHYNEQFF. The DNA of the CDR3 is TGCAGTGCCCGAGCGGGAGGCCACTACAATGAGCAGTTCTTC.

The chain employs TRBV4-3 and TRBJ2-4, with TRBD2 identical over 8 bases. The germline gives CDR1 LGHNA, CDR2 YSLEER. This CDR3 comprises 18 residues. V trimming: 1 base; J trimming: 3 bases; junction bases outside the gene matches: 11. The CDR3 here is CASSQAPRGGEIKNIQYF. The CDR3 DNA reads TGCGCCAGCAGCCAAGCTCCCCGGGGGGGAGAAATCAAAAACATTCAGTACTTC.

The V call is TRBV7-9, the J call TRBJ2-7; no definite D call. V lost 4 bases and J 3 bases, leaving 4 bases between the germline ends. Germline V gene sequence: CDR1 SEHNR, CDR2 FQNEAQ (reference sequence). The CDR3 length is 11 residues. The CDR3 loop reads CASSSNYEQYF. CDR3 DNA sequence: TGTGCCAGCAGCTCTAACTACGAGCAGTACTTC.

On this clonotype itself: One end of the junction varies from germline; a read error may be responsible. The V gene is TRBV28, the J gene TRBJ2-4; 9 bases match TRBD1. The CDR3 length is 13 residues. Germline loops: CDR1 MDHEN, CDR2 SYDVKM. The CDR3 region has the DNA TGTGCCGGACAACAGGGGGCCACAAACATTCAGTACTTC. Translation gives CAGQQGATNIQYF.

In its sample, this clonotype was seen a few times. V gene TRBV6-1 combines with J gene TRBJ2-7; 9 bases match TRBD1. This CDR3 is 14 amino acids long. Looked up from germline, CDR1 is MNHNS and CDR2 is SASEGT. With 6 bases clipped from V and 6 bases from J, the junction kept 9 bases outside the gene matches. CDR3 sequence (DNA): TGTGCCAGCAGCTCCGGACAGGGGTTTGCCGAGCAGTACTTC. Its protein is CASSSGQGFAEQYF.

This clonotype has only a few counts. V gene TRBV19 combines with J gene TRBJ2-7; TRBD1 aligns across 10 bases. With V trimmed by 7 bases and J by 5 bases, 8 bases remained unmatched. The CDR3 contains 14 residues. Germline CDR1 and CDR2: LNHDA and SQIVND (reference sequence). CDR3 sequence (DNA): TGTGCCAGTACTCCGGGACAGGGGAACCACGAGCAGTACTTC. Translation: CASTPGQGNHEQYF.

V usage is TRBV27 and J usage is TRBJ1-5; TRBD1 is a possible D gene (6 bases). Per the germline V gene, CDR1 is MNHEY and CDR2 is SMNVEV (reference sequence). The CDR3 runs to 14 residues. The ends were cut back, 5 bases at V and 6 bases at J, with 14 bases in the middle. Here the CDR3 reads CASSTPGAVQPQHF. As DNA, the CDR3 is TGTGCCAGCAGTACACCGGGGGCGGTTCAGCCCCAGCATTTT.

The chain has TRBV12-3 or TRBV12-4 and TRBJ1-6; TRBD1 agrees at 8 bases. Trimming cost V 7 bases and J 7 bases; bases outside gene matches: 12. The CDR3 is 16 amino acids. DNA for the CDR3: TGTGCCAGCACCCGACGCGGGACAGGCGAGAATTCACCCCTCCACTTT. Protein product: CASTRRGTGENSPLHF.

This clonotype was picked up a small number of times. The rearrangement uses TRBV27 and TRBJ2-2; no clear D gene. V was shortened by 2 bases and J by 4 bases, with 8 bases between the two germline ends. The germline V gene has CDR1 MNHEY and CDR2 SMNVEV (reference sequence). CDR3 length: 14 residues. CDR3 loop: CASSLTVFTGELFF. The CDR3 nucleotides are TGTGCCAGCAGTTTAACAGTCTTCACCGGGGAGCTGTTTTTT.

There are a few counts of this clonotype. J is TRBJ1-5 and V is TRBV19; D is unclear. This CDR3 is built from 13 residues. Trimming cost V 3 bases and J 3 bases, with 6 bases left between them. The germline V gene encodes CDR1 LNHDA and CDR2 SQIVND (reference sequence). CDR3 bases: TGTGCCAGTAGTATTTGGTTCAATCAGCCCCAGCATTTT. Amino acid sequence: CASSIWFNQPQHF.

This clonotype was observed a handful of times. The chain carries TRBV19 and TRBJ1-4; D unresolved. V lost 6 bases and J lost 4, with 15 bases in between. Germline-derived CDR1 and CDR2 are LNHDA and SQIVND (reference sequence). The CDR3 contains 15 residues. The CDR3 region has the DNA TGTGCCAGTAGACGAAGCGGACGGGATAATGAAAAACTGTTTTTT. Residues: CASRRSGRDNEKLFF.